The clone carrying this TCR beta chain has ten or more counts. Antigen unknown. A TCRbeta library incorporating unique molecular identifiers was prepared. TCRdb reprocessed the PCR reads with MiXCR, giving one entry per CDR3 protein. The table lists 700,000 or so distinct CDR3 sequences, approximately 14% of them singletons. These data are taken from a study of T-cell reconstitution after alpha-beta-depleted transplantation in children. General study points: Newly made T cells mostly supplied T-cell counts and diversity one year after transplant.

The CDR3 is 17 amino acids. CDR1 is KGHSH, CDR2 LQKENI, per germline. Losses at the gene ends were 0 bases for V and 6 bases for J; bases not matched to a gene: 12. Specimen: PBMCs, collected before TCRalphabeta/CD19-depleted stem cell transplant. This receptor was identified in a girl aged 2 to 10 with congenital amegakaryocytic thrombocytopenia, due to receive a stem cell transplant. The chain carries TRBV18 and TRBJ2-7, with 9 bases lining up with TRBD1. The DNA for the CDR3 is TGTGCCAGCTCACCACCGACTTCGGGACAGGGCTATGGCGAGCAGTACTTC. This codes for CASSPPTSGQGYGEQYF.